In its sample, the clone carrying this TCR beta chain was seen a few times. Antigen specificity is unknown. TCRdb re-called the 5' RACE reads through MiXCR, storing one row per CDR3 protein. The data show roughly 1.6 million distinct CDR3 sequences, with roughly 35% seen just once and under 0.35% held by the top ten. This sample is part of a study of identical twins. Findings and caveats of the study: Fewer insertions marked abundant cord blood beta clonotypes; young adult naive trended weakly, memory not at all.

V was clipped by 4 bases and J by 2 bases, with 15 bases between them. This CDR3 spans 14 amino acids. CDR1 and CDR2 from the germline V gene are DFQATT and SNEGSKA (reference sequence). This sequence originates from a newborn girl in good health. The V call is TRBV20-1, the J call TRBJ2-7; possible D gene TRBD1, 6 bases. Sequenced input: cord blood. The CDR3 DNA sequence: TGCAGTGCTAAGCACCCGACAGGTACCTACGAGCAGTACTTC. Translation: CSAKHPTGTYEQYF.